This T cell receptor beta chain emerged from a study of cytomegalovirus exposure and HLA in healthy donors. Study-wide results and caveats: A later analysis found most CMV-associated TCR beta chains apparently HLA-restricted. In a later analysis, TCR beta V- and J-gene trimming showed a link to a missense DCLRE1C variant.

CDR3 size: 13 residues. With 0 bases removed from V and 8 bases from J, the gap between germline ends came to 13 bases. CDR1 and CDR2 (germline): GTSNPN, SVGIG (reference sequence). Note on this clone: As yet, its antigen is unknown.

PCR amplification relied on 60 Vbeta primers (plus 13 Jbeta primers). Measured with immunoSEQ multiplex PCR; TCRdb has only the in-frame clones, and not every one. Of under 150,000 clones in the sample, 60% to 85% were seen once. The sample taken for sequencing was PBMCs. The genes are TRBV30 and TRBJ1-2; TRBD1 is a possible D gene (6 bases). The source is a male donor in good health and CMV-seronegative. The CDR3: CAWSVGGAGGYTF. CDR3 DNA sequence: TGTGCCTGGAGTGTTGGGGGGGCCGGGGGCTACACCTTC.